This TCR beta chain comes out of a study of cytomegalovirus exposure and HLA in healthy donors. Background on the study: In a previous analysis, 120 million or so unique TCR beta sequences were found from about 179 million T cells. In an early release, HLA-typed donors contributed roughly 85 million unique TCR sequences.

The CDR3 totals 12 residues. Germline lookup yields CDR1 SGHDT and CDR2 YYEEEE. V lost 4 bases and J 2 bases, leaving 6 bases between the germline ends. PCR amplification relied on 60 Vbeta primers (plus 13 Jbeta primers). As originally analysed: It was a later analysis that counted 83 million or so unique TCR beta chains, of which 9.5 million to 14 million were shared. Libraries were prepared by immunoSEQ multiplex PCR; TCRdb keeps only in-frame clonotypes and omits some of them. V, J and clone size derive from that table, while D and trimming were established from the DNA sequence. The sample includes 200,000 to 250,000 clones, roughly 80% seen only once; the top ten take approximately 2.5%. Everyone who donated was a healthy bone marrow donor.

The sample consisted of PBMCs. V and J are TRBV5-6 and TRBJ1-2; no clear D gene. This receptor was identified in a woman aged 40 to 50 in good health and CMV-seronegative. The CDR3 region has the DNA TGTGCCAGCAGCACCCTAAACTATGGCTACACCTTC. Its translation: CASSTLNYGYTF.